A selection of T cell receptor beta chains follows, all from one sample in a study of vaccination effects on CD4 cells after COVID-19. Their cognate antigens are unknown. Repertoires were generated with immunoSEQ multiplex PCR, while TCRdb's copy carries only in-frame clones and drops some. The table lists some 69,000 clones, roughly 74% of them singletons, with around 2.9% in the top ten. The specimen comprised CD4+ T cells from PBMCs cultured with HCoV-NL63 spike peptides, sampled before COVID-19 vaccination. The receptors were sampled from a human donor who received a COVID-19 vaccine. Both conserved end residues are part of each CDR3. The order of the fields is D gene, J gene, V gene, clone size, CDR3 DNA, CDR3 protein. D genes are given only for firm matches. Size values are once, few and many counts, or a class for expanded clones, and some rows have none.

.	TRBJ1-2	TRBV7-3	.	TGTGCCAGCAGCTTTAGCCAAGTCGCTGGCTACACCTTC	CASSFSQVAGYTF
.	TRBJ2-1	TRBV2	.	TGTGCCAGCAGTGGGTTGGGCGGCCGAGATGAGCAGTTCTTC	CASSGLGGRDEQFF
.	TRBJ1-2	TRBV5-4	.	TGTGCCAGCAGCTTGGAGGCAGGACCTGCTAACTATGGCTACACCTTC	CASSLEAGPANYGYTF
TRBD2	TRBJ2-1	TRBV9	few	TGTGCCAGCAGCTCGAGACTAGCGGGGGGCGACAATGAGCAGTTCTTC	CASSSRLAGGDNEQFF
.	TRBJ1-3	TRBV7-2	few	TGTGCCAGCAGCCCCGTCGGACCACTTGAGGCCATATATTTT	CASSPVGPLEAIYF
.	TRBJ1-1	TRBV5-8	few	TGTGCCAGCAGCTTTCGGGCCTTCCCGGCAGCTTTCTTT	CASSFRAFPAAFF
TRBD2	TRBJ2-5	TRBV3-1/TRBV3-2	.	TGTGCCAGCAGCCGTCTAGCGGGGGAGGAGACCCAGTACTTC	CASSRLAGEETQYF
TRBD1	TRBJ1-2	TRBV12-5	.	TGTGCTAGTGGTCCCGTCCGGGACAGAGCTTCTCCTATGCGTGGCTACACCTTC	CASGPVRDRASPMRGYTF
.	TRBJ1-2	TRBV19	.	TGTGCCAGTCGGAAAAACAGGGATCAGGGTGGCTACACCTTC	CASRKNRDQGGYTF
TRBD1	TRBJ1-2	TRBV5-1	.	TGCGCCAGCACAGATCCGGGACAGGGGAACTATGGCTACACCTTC	CASTDPGQGNYGYTF
TRBD1	TRBJ1-4	TRBV9	.	TGTGCCAGCAGCGTAGAGACAGGGGTTAATGAAAAACTGTTTTTT	CASSVETGVNEKLFF
.	TRBJ2-5	TRBV10-3	.	TGTGCCATTCGGGGGGCGGGAGAGACCCAGTACTTC	CAIRGAGETQYF
TRBD1	TRBJ1-1	TRBV24-1	.	TGTGCCACCAGTGATCGAGGACAGGGTGGGAGCACTGAAGCTTTCTTT	CATSDRGQGGSTEAFF
.	TRBJ2-5	TRBV19	.	TGTGCCAGTAGTCTCCAAGAGACCCAGTACTTC	CASSLQETQYF
TRBD2	TRBJ2-3	TRBV12-3/TRBV12-4	.	TGTGCCAGCGGGACTAACCCCACAGATACGCAGTATTTT	CASGTNPTDTQYF
TRBD1	TRBJ1-5	TRBV18	few	TGTGCCAGCTCCGAAGGACAGGTTGGAAGTCAGCCCCAGCATTTT	CASSEGQVGSQPQHF
TRBD1	TRBJ1-2	TRBV28	.	TGTGCCAGCAGTTCCCCGGGCAGGGGGAATGGCTACACCTTC	CASSSPGRGNGYTF
TRBD1	TRBJ1-2	TRBV6-4	.	TGTGCCAGCAGATCGGACAGGCACGGAGGCTACACCTTC	CASRSDRHGGYTF
TRBD2	TRBJ2-2	TRBV7-2	.	TGTGCCAGCACCCGAAGGGGCGGGGGTAGTTTGGGGGAGCTGTTTTTT	CASTRRGGGSLGELFF
.	TRBJ2-2	TRBV6-2/TRBV6-3	.	TGTGCCAGCAGTTACTCGAAGGCCAACACCGGGGAGCTGTTTTTT	CASSYSKANTGELFF
.	TRBJ1-6	TRBV10-3	few	TGTGCCATCAGTGAGTCGGCAGGGTACCTTAGTTCACCCCTCCACTTT	CAISESAGYLSSPLHF
.	TRBJ2-1	TRBV7-2	.	TGTGCCAGCAGCTCCGGACCCCACCTCTACAATGAGCAGTTCTTC	CASSSGPHLYNEQFF
.	TRBJ1-1	TRBV6-5	few	TGTGCCAGCACCCCGTCATCTGGATCGAACACTGAAGCTTTCTTT	CASTPSSGSNTEAFF
.	TRBJ2-5	TRBV5-1	.	TGCGCCAGCAGCCGGGGAATACAAGAGACCCAGTACTTC	CASSRGIQETQYF
.	TRBJ2-3	TRBV5-1	.	TGCGCCAGCAGCTTTGACAGCACAGATACGCAGTATTTT	CASSFDSTDTQYF
TRBD2	TRBJ2-3	TRBV9	.	TGTGCCAGCAGCGGAATAGCGGGGGGGAACACAGATACGCAGTATTTT	CASSGIAGGNTDTQYF
.	TRBJ1-5	TRBV5-5	few	TGTGCCAGCAGCTTGGCAGTTACGTCCAATCAGCCCCAGCATTTT	CASSLAVTSNQPQHF